The present TCR beta chain was sequenced within a study of blood T cell repertoires in COVID-19. This clone showed up many times. The table came from immunoSEQ multiplex PCR; TCRdb's copy has only in-frame clones and leaves some out. The table includes 80,000 to 90,000 clones, 86% detected once. Germline assignment: CDR1 KGHSH and CDR2 LQKENI. V gave up 4 bases and J gave up 9 bases; unmatched junction bases: 6. The CDR3 length is 14 residues. The source is a man aged 80 or over with active or convalescent COVID-19. Sequenced material: peripheral blood. The chain combines TRBV18 with TRBJ2-1; TRBD1 matches 10 bases. The CDR3 nucleotides are TGTGCCAGCTCACTCAGGACAGGGGGAGGTGAGCAGTTCTTC. It yields the protein CASSLRTGGGEQFF.